This T cell receptor beta chain was captured in a study of blood T cells in healthy people across ages. Study-wide results and limits: Naive CD4+ cells and diversity were both higher in long-lived donors than in aged donors. Donor CMV infection status was unknown, possibly confounding age-related changes in expanded clonotypes. With unsorted PBMCs, a conclusive comparison of naive versus antigen-experienced cells was not possible.

A sample-barcoded 5' primer and a J-beta primer mix were used in a second PCR of roughly 6 to 11 cycles. Via MiXCR, TCRdb re-called the 5' RACE reads, giving one row per CDR3 protein. The repertoire consists of around 990,000 distinct CDR3 sequences, with more than 30% occurring once and the leading ten covering approximately 14%. V was clipped by 4 bases and J by 7 bases; unmatched bases: 7. This CDR3 comprises 15 residues. This clonotype was counted only a few times. Antigen: not known. This chain connects TRBV12-3 or TRBV12-4 to TRBJ1-6; 7 nucleotides line up with TRBD1. The clonotype was recovered from a man between 18 and 29 years old in good health. Sequencing used blood. CDR3 in DNA: TGTGCCAGCAGTTCAGGGGGTGTCAAGAATTCACCCCTCCACTTT. It translates to CASSSGGVKNSPLHF.